These 9 T cell receptor beta chains came from one sample sequenced in a study of Ad26.COV2.S vaccination and SARS-CoV-2 variants. Produced via immunoSEQ multiplex PCR; TCRdb's table is partial and in-frame only. The sample comprises around 400,000 clones, approximately 83% of which are singletons, and around 7% rests with the top ten. Treatment in this sample: some 19 received Ad26.COV2.S at low or high dose, single or two shots; 5 received placebo; per-sample allocation not given. Collection of samples fell on day 63 after the first vaccine or placebo injection. This specimen consisted of peripheral blood, obtained in a trial of Ad26.COV2.S vaccine versus placebo. Source of these receptors: a person aged 18 to 59 who received the Ad26.COV2.S COVID-19 vaccine or a placebo.

V usage is TRBV7-9 and J usage is TRBJ1-3; D not resolved. Germline V gene data show CDR1 as SEHNR and CDR2 as FQNEAQ (reference sequence). V was cut by 11 bases and J by 0 bases, with 14 bases left in between. The CDR3 length is 14 residues. Written as DNA, the CDR3 is TGTGCCGGATACACCGTCAGCTCTGGAAACACCATATATTTT. This gives the protein CAGYTVSSGNTIYF.

CDR3 nucleotides: TGTGCCAGCAGCAGGGACAGGGAGGAGACCCAGTACTTC. It yields the protein CASSRDREETQYF. This chain connects TRBV7-2 to TRBJ2-5; 9 positions match TRBD1. The germline V gene has CDR1 SGHTA and CDR2 FQGNSA. J gave up 5 bases and V 5 bases, and 3 bases lay outside the gene matches. The CDR3 is made up of 13 amino acids.

This clone has a single count. The CDR3 DNA reads as TGTGCCACCAGCGCTACTAGCGTATCCTACAATGAGCAGTTCTTC. Translated: CATSATSVSYNEQFF. The chain has TRBV15 and TRBJ2-1; TRBD2 matches at 7 bases. The CDR3 runs to 15 residues. J gave up 1 base and V 5 bases, and 5 bases lay outside the gene matches. Germline values: CDR1 LNHNV, CDR2 YYDKDF (reference sequence). Complete variable domain (other parts from reference TRBV15 and TRBJ2-1): DAMVIQNPRYQVTQFGKPVTLSCSQTLNHNVMYWYQQKSSQAPKLLFHYYDKDFNNEADTPDNFQSRRPNTSFCFLDIRSPGLGDTAMYLCATSATSVSYNEQFFGPGTRLTVL.

In its sample, this clone was seen many times. The chain joins TRBV7-3 to TRBJ2-1; either TRBD1 or TRBD2 may fit D (5 bases each). The CDR3 runs to 16 residues. CDR1 SGHTA and CDR2 FQGTGA come from the germline V gene. The ends were cut back, 5 bases at V and 6 bases at J, with 20 bases in the middle. Here the CDR3 reads CASSGRGGSGVNEQFF. CDR3 DNA: TGTGCCAGCAGCGGTCGTGGGGGATCGGGCGTCAATGAGCAGTTCTTC.

The chain has TRBV30 and TRBJ2-1; weak D call: TRBD2 (6 bases). Germline CDR1 and CDR2: GTSNPN and SVGIG (reference sequence). This CDR3 region has 13 residues. Deletions cut 0 bases from V and 9 bases from J, with 12 bases between. The CDR3: CAWSVRRGGEQFF. As DNA, the CDR3 is TGTGCCTGGAGTGTACGAAGGGGAGGTGAGCAGTTCTTC.

J is TRBJ1-1 and V is TRBV9; possible D gene TRBD1, 6 bases. The CDR3 contains 13 residues. Germline V gives CDR1 SGDLS, CDR2 YYNGEE. V was pared by 0 bases and J by 7 bases, with 10 bases between. CDR3 amino acids: CASSVEQGSEAFF. The CDR3 coding sequence is TGTGCCAGCAGCGTAGAGCAGGGGAGTGAAGCTTTCTTT.

The chain employs TRBV5-4 and TRBJ1-1; the D gene is possibly TRBD1 (6 bases). This CDR3 has 15 residues. Trimming stripped 0 bases from V and 5 bases from J, with 14 bases between. Per germline, CDR1 SGHNT and CDR2 YYREEE (reference sequence). CDR3 amino acids: CASSLASQGRTEAFF. The CDR3 coding sequence is TGTGCCAGCAGCTTGGCGTCTCAGGGGCGAACTGAAGCTTTCTTT. The variable domain in full, completed from reference TRBV5-4 and TRBJ1-1, reads ETGVTQSPTHLIKTRGQQVTLRCSSQSGHNTVSWYQQALGQGPQFIFQYYREEENGRGNFPPRFSGLQFPNYSSELNVNALELDDSALYLCASSLASQGRTEAFFGQGTRLTVV.

The rearrangement joins TRBV30 to TRBJ2-1; either TRBD1 or TRBD2 may fit D (5 bases each). The germline gives CDR1 GTSNPN, CDR2 SVGIG (reference sequence). V was pared by 3 bases and J by 8 bases, with 17 bases between. The CDR3 extends over 14 amino acids. This CDR3 reads CAWRVRETGHEQFF. The CDR3 DNA follows: TGTGCCTGGAGGGTCCGAGAAACGGGGCATGAGCAGTTCTTC.

V is TRBV18 and J is TRBJ2-1; the match to TRBD2 covers 8 bases. CDR1 is KGHSH, CDR2 LQKENI, per germline. J gave up 5 bases and V 5 bases, and 8 bases lay outside the gene matches. The CDR3 is 15 amino acids. CDR3 sequence reads: CASSTPGGADNEQFF. CDR3 nucleotides: TGTGCCAGCTCAACGCCCGGGGGGGCTGACAATGAGCAGTTCTTC. Full variable domain (remainder filled in from reference TRBV18 and TRBJ2-1): NAGVMQNPRHLVRRRGQEARLRCSPMKGHSHVYWYRQLPEEGLKFMVYLQKENIIDESGMPKERFSAEFPKEGPSILRIQQVVRGDSAAYFCASSTPGGADNEQFFGPGTRLTVL.